Listed below are T cell receptor beta chains from one sample, sequenced in a study of metastatic and nonmetastatic thyroid tumors. Using MiXCR, TCRdb reanalyzed the PCR reads. There are about 31,000 clones in the sample; over 15% occur only once, and 10% to 13% lies in the top ten. Source material: blood. The receptor set was obtained from a female donor with papillary thyroid cancer or a benign thyroid nodule (not recorded which). Some clones in this sample may be carry-over from other donors' samples. The CDR3 runs from the conserved cysteine through the conserved F or W. D genes are given only for firm matches. The size field is filled for only some rows; it gives once, few, many or a size class.

D | J | V | size | CDR3 | DNA
TRBD1 | TRBJ2-7 | TRBV20-1 | many | CSAEPRQGVAYEQYF | TGCAGTGCTGAACCCCGACAGGGGGTGGCCTACGAGCAGTACTTC
- | TRBJ1-5 | TRBV6-1 | - | CASSEAAGGNQPQHF | TGTGCCAGCAGTGAAGCAGCCGGGGGCAATCAGCCCCAGCATTTT
TRBD1 | TRBJ1-5 | TRBV2 | many | CASRDSLNQPQHF | TGTGCCAGTAGGGACAGCCTAAATCAGCCCCAGCATTTT
- | TRBJ2-7 | TRBV9 | many | CASSVEPARNSYEQYF | TGTGCCAGCAGCGTAGAACCGGCCAGGAACTCCTACGAGCAGTACTTC
- | TRBJ2-3 | TRBV2 | many | CASRGLTDTQYF | TGTGCCAGCAGGGGGCTGACAGATACGCAGTATTTT
- | TRBJ2-5 | TRBV5-1 | many | CASSLSQETQYF | TGCGCCAGCAGCTTGTCCCAAGAGACCCAGTACTTC
TRBD1 | TRBJ1-2 | TRBV5-5 | - | CASSLARTGVDYGYTF | TGTGCCAGCAGCTTGGCCCGGACAGGAGTCGACTATGGCTACACCTTC
TRBD1 | TRBJ2-1 | TRBV7-8 | many | CASTHRDRASNEQFF | TGTGCCAGCACCCATCGGGACAGGGCGTCCAATGAGCAGTTCTTC
- | TRBJ2-2 | TRBV25-1 | many | CASSGRVVGELFF | TGTGCCAGCAGTGGCAGGGTAGTCGGGGAGCTGTTTTTT
TRBD1 | TRBJ2-2 | TRBV12-3/TRBV12-4 | - | CASRQTGGTTGELFF | TGTGCCAGCAGGCAGACAGGGGGCACCACCGGGGAGCTGTTTTTT
- | TRBJ1-3 | TRBV6-1 | medium-sized | CASTGSSTELFGNTIYF | TGTGCCAGCACCGGGAGTTCTACAGAACTCTTTGGAAACACCATATATTTT
- | TRBJ2-7 | TRBV6-1 | medium-sized | CASSIGHAYEQYF | TGTGCCAGCAGTATAGGACACGCCTACGAGCAGTACTTC
- | TRBJ2-7 | TRBV7-8 | many | CASSLRGTEMQYF | TGTGCCAGCAGCTTAAGGGGGACGGAGATGCAGTACTTC
- | TRBJ2-3 | TRBV20-1 | - | CSASLGYRHPSVTQYF | TGCAGTGCTAGTTTGGGGTACAGGCACCCGTCGGTGACGCAGTATTTT
- | TRBJ1-1 | TRBV6-1 | few | CASSFTGGQLAEAFF | TGTGCCAGCAGCTTTACGGGAGGACAGTTGGCTGAAGCTTTCTTT
- | TRBJ1-1 | TRBV28 | many | CATSRTFRTEAFF | TGTGCCACATCCCGGACATTTCGCACTGAAGCTTTCTTT
- | TRBJ1-2 | TRBV11-2 | - | CASSSPGHGGYTF | TGTGCCAGCAGCTCTCCTGGCCATGGGGGCTACACCTTC
- | TRBJ2-6 | TRBV10-3 | many | CAISESMGDSGANVLTF | TGTGCCATCAGTGAGTCGATGGGGGACTCTGGGGCCAACGTCCTGACTTTC
TRBD2 | TRBJ2-2 | TRBV4-3 | once | CASSQDLAGDYTGELFF | TGCGCCAGCAGCCAAGACCTAGCGGGAGACTACACCGGGGAGCTGTTTTTT
TRBD2 | TRBJ2-5 | TRBV11-2 | many | CASSLFLLAGRETQYF | TGTGCCAGCAGCTTATTTTTACTAGCGGGGAGGGAGACCCAGTACTTC
TRBD1 | TRBJ2-1 | TRBV27 | many | CASSWDRGREQFF | TGTGCCAGCAGTTGGGACAGGGGGCGTGAGCAGTTCTTC
TRBD2 | TRBJ2-3 | TRBV6-1 | - | CASSEAGGPEDTQYF | TGTGCCAGCAGTGAAGCGGGAGGGCCCGAAGATACGCAGTATTTT
TRBD2 | TRBJ2-7 | TRBV6-5 | many | CASSYGAGGTYEQYF | TGTGCCAGCAGTTACGGGGCGGGGGGCACCTACGAGCAGTACTTC
- | TRBJ1-4 | TRBV30 | many | CAWASNEKLFF | TGTGCCTGGGCCTCTAATGAAAAACTGTTTTTT
- | TRBJ1-4 | TRBV6-4 | many | CASNYSGGVGEKLFF | TGTGCCAGCAACTATTCGGGGGGCGTTGGTGAAAAACTGTTTTTT
- | TRBJ2-3 | TRBV6-1 | many | CASSEPPDTQYF | TGTGCCAGCAGTGAACCCCCAGATACGCAGTATTTT
- | TRBJ1-6 | TRBV9 | - | CASSVDWNSPLHF | TGTGCCAGCAGCGTAGACTGGAACTCACCCCTCCACTTT
TRBD1 | TRBJ2-1 | TRBV7-3 | - | CASSLRTGGPRVGSNEQFF | TGTGCCAGCAGCTTAAGGACAGGGGGGCCTCGCGTAGGATCGAATGAGCAGTTCTTC
- | TRBJ1-1 | TRBV5-1 | many | CASSYQHPTEAFF | TGCGCCAGCAGCTACCAACACCCTACTGAAGCTTTTTTT
- | TRBJ1-6 | TRBV4-1 | many | CASSHQDSNSPLHF | TGCGCCAGCAGCCACCAGGACAGTAATTCACCCCTCCACTTT
- | TRBJ1-5 | TRBV2 | many | CASSELVLNQPQHF | TGTGCCAGCAGTGAATTGGTCCTCAATCAGCCCCAGCATTTT
- | TRBJ2-7 | TRBV27 | many | CACFNGETYEQYF | TGTGCCTGTTTTAATGGGGAAACCTACGAGCAGTACTTC
- | TRBJ1-5 | TRBV12-3/TRBV12-4 | few | CASTIYSGINNHPQHF | TGTGCCAGCACCATCTACTCCGGGATAAACAATCATCCCCAGCATTTT
- | TRBJ2-5 | TRBV28 | many | CASRPRFQETQYF | TGTGCCAGCAGACCCCGATTCCAAGAGACCCAGTACTTC
TRBD1 | TRBJ2-7 | TRBV28 | few | CASSPGGRGHEQYF | TGTGCCAGCTCACCAGGGGGCAGGGGCCACGAGCAGTACTTC
- | TRBJ2-7 | TRBV6-2/TRBV6-3 | medium-sized | CATRWGRGEQYF | TGTGCCACCCGCTGGGGCCGCGGCGAGCAGTACTTC
TRBD2 | TRBJ2-1 | TRBV20-1 | - | CSARTSGYNEQFF | TGCAGTGCCCGGACTAGCGGGTACAATGAGCAGTTCTTC
- | TRBJ1-3 | TRBV5-1 | - | CASSLGSGISHTIYF | TGCGCAAGCAGCTTGGGCAGCGGTATTTCGCACACCATATATTTT
TRBD2 | TRBJ2-1 | TRBV7-7 | many | CASSAPIAGGVHEQFF | TGTGCCAGCAGCGCCCCCATTGCGGGAGGGGTCCATGAGCAGTTCTTC
TRBD1 | TRBJ2-3 | TRBV6-1 | many | CASETGGNTDTQYF | TGTGCCAGCGAGACAGGGGGGAACACAGATACGCAGTATTTT
- | TRBJ1-3 | TRBV15 | many | CATSRAGQVSGNTIYF | TGTGCCACCAGCAGAGCCGGGCAAGTATCTGGAAACACCATATATTTT
- | TRBJ1-6 | TRBV7-9 | many | CASSFPGPLSPLHF | TGTGCCAGCAGCTTCCCGGGACCGCTTTCACCCCTCCACTTT
TRBD2 | TRBJ2-5 | TRBV30 | once | CAWSVLGGGETQYF | TGTGCCTGGAGTGTACTAGGCGGGGGAGAGACCCAGTACTTC
- | TRBJ1-2 | TRBV10-3 | many | CAISAGRGYGYTF | TGTGCCATCAGTGCTGGCAGGGGCTATGGCTACACCTTC
- | TRBJ2-1 | TRBV5-1 | many | CASSADSQYNEQFF | TGCGCCAGCAGCGCGGACAGTCAATACAATGAGCAGTTCTTC
- | TRBJ1-4 | TRBV4-2 | - | CASSQDPAAIREKLFF | TGTGCCAGCAGCCAAGATCCCGCCGCAATAAGAGAAAAACTGTTTTTT
- | TRBJ1-1 | TRBV6-1 | few | CASSAHQGRGNTEAFF | TGTGCCAGCAGCGCACATCAGGGGCGGGGGAACACTGAAGCTTTCTTT
- | TRBJ2-1 | TRBV27 | many | CASSPFVGNEQFF | TGTGCCAGCAGTCCCTTCGTAGGTAATGAGCAGTTCTTC
TRBD1 | TRBJ2-5 | TRBV24-1 | many | CATSEGTGRFQETQYF | TGTGCCACCAGTGAGGGGACAGGGAGATTCCAAGAGACCCAGTACTTC
TRBD1 | TRBJ2-7 | TRBV5-8 | many | CASSLMDRGAREQYF | TGTGCCAGCAGCTTGATGGACAGGGGGGCTCGGGAGCAGTACTTC
- | TRBJ2-7 | TRBV20-1 | many | CSARPDEGRAYEQYF | TGCAGTGCTAGACCCGACGAGGGAAGGGCCTACGAGCAGTACTTC
- | TRBJ2-1 | TRBV19 | many | CASSILAARSSYNEQFF | TGTGCCAGTAGTATTCTGGCCGCCCGAAGCTCCTACAATGAGCAGTTCTTC
- | TRBJ2-3 | TRBV5-1 | many | CASSLGRLRGTDTQYF | TGCGCCAGCAGCTTGGGGAGGTTGAGGGGCACAGATACGCAGTATTTT
- | TRBJ2-7 | TRBV20-1 | many | CSALTQDFLYEQYF | TGCAGTGCCCTTACTCAGGACTTCCTCTACGAGCAGTACTTC
- | TRBJ2-7 | TRBV6-5 | - | CARSYSRQGYEQYF | TGTGCCAGAAGTTACTCGCGGCAGGGATACGAGCAGTACTTC